A selection of T cell receptor beta chains follows, all from one sample in a study of T cell repertoires in cytomegalovirus infection. One entry per CDR3 protein, called by TCRdb with MiXCR from the reads. The sample gives about 260,000 distinct CDR3 sequences, approximately 9.1% of which show up once; around 15% is in the top ten. Sequencing was carried out using PBMCs. The receptors were sampled from a human donor in good health (CMV status not recorded). Some clones in this sample may be carry-over from other donors' samples. The CDR3 runs from the conserved cysteine through the conserved F or W. Fields, in order: V gene, J gene, CDR3 length, clone size, D gene, CDR3 protein, CDR3 DNA. The D gene is left open where the match is weak. Rows may omit the clone size; those that give it use once, few, many or a size class.

V: TRBV7-2
J: TRBJ2-5
length: 16
size: many
D: NA
CDR3: CASSLVIGPGRETQYF
DNA: TGTGCCAGCAGCTTAGTTATAGGCCCAGGGCGGGAGACCCAGTACTTC

V: TRBV5-1
J: TRBJ2-5
length: 17
size: NA
D: TRBD2
CDR3: CASSLVLAGKVQETQYF
DNA: TGCGCCAGCAGCTTGGTACTAGCGGGGAAAGTTCAAGAGACCCAGTACTTC

V: TRBV6-1
J: TRBJ1-3
length: 14
size: many
D: TRBD1
CDR3: CASRTQGGGNTIYF
DNA: TGTGCCAGCAGAACACAGGGGGGGGGAAACACCATATATTTT

V: TRBV7-6
J: TRBJ2-3
length: 16
size: NA
D: TRBD1
CDR3: CASSVNGQGEVDTQYF
DNA: TGTGCCAGCAGCGTTAACGGACAGGGGGAGGTAGATACGCAGTATTTT

V: TRBV28
J: TRBJ1-2
length: 14
size: many
D: NA
CDR3: CATEGARGSYGYTF
DNA: TGTGCCACCGAAGGGGCCCGCGGATCCTATGGCTACACCTTC

V: TRBV6-6
J: TRBJ1-5
length: 14
size: few
D: NA
CDR3: CASSLTTTNQPQHF
DNA: TGTGCCAGCAGTTTAACAACCACGAATCAGCCCCAGCATTTT

V: TRBV4-1
J: TRBJ2-1
length: 14
size: many
D: NA
CDR3: CASSQLDSTDEQFF
DNA: TGCGCCAGCAGCCAACTGGACAGTACGGATGAGCAGTTCTTC

V: TRBV7-2
J: TRBJ1-1
length: 14
size: many
D: NA
CDR3: CASSSRTEATEAFF
DNA: TGTGCCAGCAGCTCCCGGACAGAAGCCACTGAAGCTTTCTTT

V: TRBV28
J: TRBJ2-3
length: 16
size: NA
D: TRBD2
CDR3: CASTQTSGGGTDTQYF
DNA: TGTGCCAGCACCCAGACTAGCGGGGGAGGCACAGATACGCAGTATTTT

V: TRBV19
J: TRBJ2-1
length: 15
size: few
D: NA
CDR3: CASSAGGFPYNEQFF
DNA: TGTGCCAGTAGTGCCGGAGGTTTCCCCTACAATGAGCAGTTCTTC

V: TRBV27
J: TRBJ2-7
length: 15
size: NA
D: TRBD1
CDR3: CASRPRGTGPTEQYF
DNA: TGTGCCAGCAGACCTCGGGGGACAGGGCCGACGGAGCAGTACTTC

V: TRBV5-6
J: TRBJ2-6
length: 19
size: NA
D: NA
CDR3: CASSLRSGAPDSGANVLTF
DNA: TGTGCCAGCAGCTTGCGGTCGGGGGCACCGGACTCTGGGGCCAACGTCCTGACTTTC

V: TRBV7-2
J: TRBJ1-1
length: 14
size: many
D: NA
CDR3: CASSLGGGNTEAFF
DNA: TGTGCCAGCAGCTTAGGGGGAGGGAACACTGAAGCTTTCTTT

V: TRBV28
J: TRBJ1-5
length: 14
size: NA
D: TRBD1
CDR3: CASSKTGVNQPQHF
DNA: TGTGCCAGCAGTAAGACAGGGGTCAATCAGCCCCAGCATTTT

V: TRBV20-1
J: TRBJ1-1
length: 14
size: few
D: NA
CDR3: CSASAPGSVTEAFF
DNA: TGCAGTGCTAGTGCCCCGGGATCCGTCACTGAAGCTTTCTTT

V: TRBV6-1
J: TRBJ2-1
length: 17
size: many
D: NA
CDR3: CASSTLLRGRGMNEQFF
DNA: TGTGCCAGCAGTACACTCCTAAGGGGGCGCGGGATGAATGAGCAGTTCTTC